The sequence of this T cell receptor beta chain was determined in a study of cytomegalovirus exposure and HLA in healthy donors. Study in general: Out of approximately 170 million T cells, an earlier analysis found roughly 100 million unique TCR beta sequences in total. Most genotyped donors, over 70% of 300 to 400, had Caucasian-associated genetic ancestry.

PCR employed 60 Vbeta and 13 Jbeta primers. Sequencing was performed with immunoSEQ multiplex PCR; in TCRdb, only in-frame clones are kept and a portion is missing. The table shows approximately 100,000 clones, with 75% to 80% occurring only once. Concerning this clone: What it binds is not known.

Study results and caveats: Altogether, around 160 TCR beta chains were recorded as cytomegalovirus-associated.

Sequencing used PBMCs. The source is a woman aged 40 to 50 in good health and CMV-seropositive.

As DNA, the CDR3 is TGCGCCAGCAGCTTGGAGGGCAGGGGAAGCTATGGCTACACCTTC. Translated: CASSLEGRGSYGYTF. The rearrangement links TRBV5-1 to TRBJ1-2, with a weak D call TRBD1 (6 bases). The V gene lost 0 bases and the J gene lost 4 bases, with 13 bases spanning the gap. This CDR3 is 15 amino acids long. Germline CDR1 and CDR2: SGHRS and YFSETQ.